The rows below give T cell receptor beta chains drawn from one sample of a study of cytomegalovirus exposure and HLA in healthy donors. Sequencing used immunoSEQ multiplex PCR; TCRdb keeps in-frame clones, though not all of them. The sample lists a few hundred thousand clones, around 75% occurring once. The sequenced material came from PBMCs. The receptor set was obtained from a woman aged 25 to 45 in good health and CMV-seronegative. Both conserved end residues are part of each CDR3. A D gene is named only where the DNA matches it firmly. Not every row has a clone size; where given, it reads once, few, many or a size class.

size,J,D,V,CDR3,DNA
-,TRBJ2-5,-,TRBV9,CASSLRPGGGAGETQYF,TGTGCCAGCAGCCTCCGCCCTGGGGGGGGCGCCGGAGAGACCCAGTACTTC
few,TRBJ1-2,-,TRBV28,CASSSPDSPVRYTF,TGTGCCAGCAGTTCGCCGGACAGTCCGGTACGGTACACCTTC
once,TRBJ2-7,-,TRBV2,CASIGFVHRSEIYEQYF,TGTGCCAGCATTGGGTTTGTACACCGGAGCGAGATCTACGAGCAGTACTTC
-,TRBJ1-5,TRBD1,TRBV7-6,CASSHLGAGTGDNYSNQPQHF,TGTGCCAGCAGCCACCTGGGAGCCGGGACAGGCGACAATTATAGCAATCAGCCCCAGCATTTT
-,TRBJ2-4,-,TRBV7-9,CSSSTVEGTAKNIQYF,TGTTCCAGCAGTACAGTGGAGGGCACTGCCAAAAACATTCAGTACTTC
-,TRBJ1-1,-,TRBV7-9,CASSLVGRDTEAFF,TGTGCCAGCAGCTTAGTGGGGAGGGACACTGAAGCTTTCTTT
-,TRBJ2-3,TRBD2,TRBV5-4,CASSFWTSGRATDTQYF,TGTGCCAGCAGCTTTTGGACTAGCGGGAGGGCGACAGATACGCAGTATTTT
-,TRBJ1-1,-,TRBV27,CASSLLPVQNTEAFF,TGTGCCAGCAGTTTACTCCCAGTACAGAACACTGAAGCTTTCTTT
-,TRBJ2-3,TRBD2,TRBV6-5,CASSPLAGVLDTQYF,TGTGCCAGCAGCCCCTTAGCGGGAGTTCTGGATACGCAGTATTTT
once,TRBJ2-5,-,TRBV4-1,CASSQGLEETQYF,TGCGCCAGCAGCCAAGGCCTAGAGGAGACCCAGTACTTC
-,TRBJ1-3,-,TRBV6-1,CASSESQGAGNTIYF,TGTGCCAGCAGTGAGTCCCAGGGCGCTGGAAACACCATATATTTT
-,TRBJ2-7,TRBD2,TRBV30,CAWSPSGSEQYF,TGTGCCTGGAGCCCTAGCGGGAGCGAGCAGTACTTC
-,TRBJ1-1,-,TRBV2,CASSEETNTEAFF,TGTGCCAGCAGTGAGGAGACGAACACTGAAGCTTTCTTT
-,TRBJ1-5,TRBD1,TRBV9,CASSASGTGGNQPQHF,TGTGCCAGCAGCGCCTCCGGGACAGGGGGCAATCAGCCCCAGCATTTT
-,TRBJ1-4,-,TRBV6-5,CASSYQERGGELFF,TGTGCCAGCAGTTACCAAGAAAGGGGAGGGGAACTGTTTTTT
-,TRBJ1-4,-,TRBV30,CAWRLKLTATNEKLFF,TGTGCCTGGAGGTTAAAATTGACAGCAACTAATGAAAAACTGTTTTTT
-,TRBJ1-6,-,TRBV15,CATSRDRGNPLHF,TGTGCCACCAGCAGAGATCGAGGGAATCCCCTCCACTTT
-,TRBJ1-2,-,TRBV10-3,CAISEPESPANYGYTF,TGTGCCATCAGTGAGCCCGAATCCCCAGCTAACTATGGCTACACCTTC
-,TRBJ2-7,-,TRBV6-5,CASSEYGEQYF,TGTGCCAGCAGTGAGTACGGTGAGCAGTACTTC
-,TRBJ1-5,-,TRBV25-1,CASSEFGGNQPQHF,TGTGCCAGCAGTGAATTCGGAGGGAATCAGCCCCAGCATTTT
-,TRBJ1-5,TRBD1,TRBV19,CASGGGGQPQHF,TGTGCCAGTGGAGGGGGCGGACAGCCCCAGCATTTT
-,TRBJ2-7,TRBD1,TRBV6-6,CASSTGTAYEQYF,TGTGCCAGCAGTACCGGGACAGCTTACGAGCAGTACTTC
-,TRBJ1-3,TRBD1,TRBV27,CASSPTTGQGGSGNTIYF,TGTGCCAGCAGTCCCACAACCGGACAGGGGGGGTCTGGAAACACCATATATTTT
-,TRBJ2-1,-,TRBV9,CASSLSPDSGRVDEQFF,TGTGCCAGCTCTTTGAGCCCTGATAGCGGTCGCGTGGATGAGCAGTTCTTC
-,TRBJ2-2,-,TRBV25-1,CASNRNTGELFF,TGTGCCAGCAATCGGAACACCGGGGAGCTGTTTTTT
-,TRBJ1-3,-,TRBV19,CASSMLFPGDTIYF,TGTGCCAGTAGTATGTTGTTTCCGGGAGACACCATATATTTT
few,TRBJ2-2,TRBD2,TRBV27,CASSLSRTSGGELFF,TGTGCCAGCAGTTTATCCAGGACTAGCGGCGGGGAGCTGTTTTTT
medium-sized,TRBJ2-7,-,TRBV7-8,CASSVGHLQEQYF,TGTGCCAGCAGCGTGGGACACCTCCAGGAGCAGTACTTC
-,TRBJ1-1,-,TRBV6-5,CASSYGVGATFF,TGTGCCAGCAGTTATGGAGTGGGGGCCACTTTCTTT
-,TRBJ2-5,TRBD2,TRBV11-3,CASSPLSGSFQETQYF,TGTGCCAGCAGCCCCCTCAGCGGGAGCTTCCAAGAGACCCAGTACTTC
-,TRBJ1-1,-,TRBV6-6,CASRPRVNTEAFF,TGTGCCAGCAGGCCCAGGGTGAACACTGAAGCTTTCTTT
-,TRBJ1-5,TRBD1,TRBV10-3,CAISDDRDSRPQHF,TGTGCCATCAGTGACGACAGGGACTCGCGGCCCCAGCATTTT
-,TRBJ2-2,-,TRBV6-5,CASSPRTGPGELFF,TGTGCCAGCAGTCCTCGGACTGGCCCTGGGGAGCTGTTTTTT
few,TRBJ2-1,-,TRBV5-1,CASSLAPGPHEQFF,TGCGCCAGCAGCTTGGCTCCTGGCCCCCATGAGCAGTTCTTC
-,TRBJ1-5,TRBD1,TRBV28,CASTLGQGSEPQHF,TGTGCCAGCACCTTGGGACAGGGTAGTGAGCCCCAGCATTTT
-,TRBJ2-4,TRBD2,TRBV2,CASTLGRGGRSMTKNIQYF,TGTGCCAGCACCTTAGGGCGGGGGGGCCGAAGTATGACCAAAAACATTCAGTACTTC
-,TRBJ1-5,-,TRBV19,CASSPTGSYSNQPQHF,TGTGCCAGTAGTCCTACAGGTTCCTATAGCAATCAGCCCCAGCATTTT
-,TRBJ1-3,-,TRBV7-9,CASSLGRGRNSGNTIYF,TGTGCCAGCAGCTTAGGTAGGGGCCGGAACTCTGGAAACACCATATATTTT
-,TRBJ1-5,-,TRBV6-6,CASGLGQLLSGAQHF,TGTGCCAGCGGTCTTGGACAGCTCTTAAGTGGGGCCCAGCATTTT
-,TRBJ1-5,-,TRBV27,CASRSRQANQPQHF,TGTGCCAGCAGATCACGACAGGCCAATCAGCCCCAGCATTTT
-,TRBJ1-4,-,TRBV27,CATGGRFATNEKLFF,TGTGCCACGGGGGGCAGATTTGCAACTAATGAAAAACTGTTTTTT
-,TRBJ2-7,TRBD1,TRBV6-6,CASSLPGQGSYEQYF,TGTGCCAGCAGTTTACCGGGACAGGGATCCTACGAGCAGTACTTC